The T cell receptor beta chain under discussion was sequenced for a study of graft-versus-host responses after intestinal transplantation. There are 17 residues in the CDR3. Germline V lookup: CDR1 SGHRS, CDR2 YFSETQ. V lost 4 bases to trimming and J lost 0 bases, with 19 bases between them. Repertoires were generated with immunoSEQ multiplex PCR, while TCRdb's copy carries only in-frame clones and drops some. The sample carries 90,000 to 130,000 clones, just under 95% recorded once. A note on this clone: Its antigen is as yet unknown.

The rearrangement uses TRBV5-1 and TRBJ1-1; D may be TRBD1 (5 bases). The sequence derives from a human donor who was the organ donor for an intestinal transplant. Here the sequenced sample was unstimulated CD8+ T cells sorted from spleen or lymph node cells, taken before transplant. Here the CDR3 DNA reads TGCGCCAGCAGCCTCTTAGGTGTGGGGCACATGAACACTGAAGCTTTCTTT. Translated, it gives CASSLLGVGHMNTEAFF.